This T cell receptor (beta chain) stems from a study of T cells in Graves' hyperthyroidism and ophthalmopathy. Researchers amplified the TCR beta CDR3 regions from RNA transcripts. An initial round of RT-PCR targeting the TCR CDR3 relied on the HTBI primer set. TCRdb redid the calling of the multiplex PCR reads with MiXCR, one entry per CDR3 protein. The sample has under 700,000 distinct CDR3 sequences, about 45% seen once. The CDR3 contains 17 residues. V gave up 1 base and J gave up 0 bases, with 15 bases separating them. In germline, CDR1 is MGHDK, CDR2 SYGVNS. The chain uses TRBV25-1 and TRBJ1-2; no definite D call. Sequencing was performed on peripheral blood or thyroid tissue (not recorded which). The sequence was obtained from a woman aged 18-30 years with Graves' hyperthyroidism. The CDR3 here is CASSELGSDSANYGYTF. In nucleotides, the CDR3 is TGTGCCAGCAGTGAATTGGGCAGTGACTCAGCTAACTATGGCTACACCTTC.